Listed below are T cell receptor beta chains from one sample, sequenced in a study of Ad26.COV2.S vaccination and SARS-CoV-2 variants. Only in-frame clones appear in the TCRdb table, and some are missing; sequencing was by immunoSEQ multiplex PCR. The sample carries around 340,000 clones, approximately 90% recorded once. Material: peripheral blood, obtained in a trial of Ad26.COV2.S vaccine versus placebo. The receptors come from a person between 18 and 60 years old who received the Ad26.COV2.S COVID-19 vaccine or a placebo. Both conserved end residues are part of each CDR3. Each record gives: J gene, CDR3 length, D gene, V gene, clone size, CDR3 protein, CDR3 DNA. A D gene is named only where the DNA matches it firmly. Expanded clones are given a class, and other clones once, few, many or no size at all.

TRBJ2-5 11 - TRBV7-9 few CASSAGATQYF TGTGCCAGCAGCGCGGGGGCGACCCAGTACTTC
TRBJ1-4 15 - TRBV6-5 - CASRDPGGKNEKLFF TGTGCCAGCAGAGACCCGGGAGGGAAGAATGAAAAACTGTTTTTT
TRBJ2-1 15 TRBD2 TRBV27 - CASSLGGSIYNEQFF TGTGCCAGCAGTTTAGGCGGGAGTATCTACAATGAGCAGTTCTTC
TRBJ1-1 15 - TRBV7-9 - CASSLAAGLGTEAFF TGTGCCAGCAGCTTAGCCGCGGGGCTGGGCACTGAAGCTTTCTTT
TRBJ2-5 15 - TRBV5-4 - CASSLGTDYSETQYF TGTGCCAGCAGCTTGGGGACGGACTACTCGGAGACCCAGTACTTC
TRBJ2-1 15 - TRBV5-6 - CASSLPMGLYNEQFF TGTGCCAGCAGCTTGCCGATGGGACTCTACAATGAGCAGTTCTTC
TRBJ2-1 14 TRBD1 TRBV19 few CASSFRGPWNEQFF TGTGCCAGTAGTTTCAGGGGGCCGTGGAATGAGCAGTTCTTC
TRBJ2-7 12 - TRBV2 - CASRVNLHEQYF TGTGCCAGCAGGGTAAATCTACACGAGCAGTACTTC
TRBJ1-1 14 - TRBV19 - CASSGAGRGRQAFF TGTGCCAGTAGTGGCGCTGGGCGCGGTCGTCAAGCTTTCTTT
TRBJ1-2 16 TRBD1 TRBV5-1 - CASSLLPGQPNYGYTF TGCGCCAGCAGCTTGTTACCGGGACAGCCGAACTATGGCTACACCTTC
TRBJ2-5 15 TRBD2 TRBV27 - CASSAQLAGQETQYF TGTGCCAGCAGTGCCCAACTAGCGGGCCAAGAGACCCAGTACTTC
TRBJ1-5 13 - TRBV6-5 - CASRGDYNQPQHF TGTGCCAGCAGGGGGGATTACAATCAGCCCCAGCATTTT
TRBJ2-5 14 - TRBV7-3 once CASSLSRGQETQYF TGTGCCAGCAGCTTATCGCGGGGTCAGGAGACCCAGTACTTC
TRBJ1-1 15 TRBD1 TRBV14 once CASSQLQGGNTEAFF TGTGCCAGCAGCCAGTTACAGGGGGGGAACACTGAAGCTTTCTTT
TRBJ2-3 15 - TRBV28 - CASGMTDSSTDTQYF TGTGCCAGCGGCATGACAGACTCTAGCACAGATACGCAGTATTTT
TRBJ1-2 14 - TRBV28 - CASQVGGDRYGYTF TGTGCCAGCCAGGTGGGGGGGGATCGTTATGGCTACACCTTC
TRBJ2-1 15 TRBD2 TRBV27 - CASSLGAGGYNEQFF TGTGCCAGCAGTTTAGGGGCGGGGGGCTACAATGAGCAGTTCTTC
TRBJ2-3 14 TRBD1 TRBV5-6 - CASSSGQGTDTQYF TGTGCCAGCAGCTCGGGACAGGGCACAGATACGCAGTATTTT
TRBJ2-5 14 TRBD1 TRBV5-4 - CASKGTGVTETQYF TGTGCCAGCAAGGGGACAGGGGTTACGGAGACCCAGTACTTC
TRBJ1-6 17 - TRBV6-1 - CASSEYPRTRLNSPLHF TGTGCCAGCAGTGAATACCCACGGACAAGGCTGAATTCACCCCTCCACTTT
TRBJ1-1 16 TRBD1 TRBV19 - CASSKDSRTGGSEAFF TGTGCCAGTAGTAAAGACTCCAGGACAGGGGGCTCTGAAGCTTTCTTT
TRBJ2-3 14 - TRBV11-2 - CASSKGGSTDTQYF TGTGCCAGCAGTAAAGGGGGGAGCACAGATACGCAGTATTTT
TRBJ1-6 15 - TRBV6-2/TRBV6-3 - CASGRQQGRNSPLHF TGTGCCAGCGGCCGGCAACAGGGACGCAATTCACCCCTCCACTTT
TRBJ2-1 12 - TRBV7-3 - CASSLTAGEQFF TGTGCCAGCAGCTTAACTGCTGGTGAGCAGTTCTTC
TRBJ2-1 15 TRBD1 TRBV27 - CASSLLQGINNEQFF TGTGCCAGCAGTTTATTACAGGGGATAAACAATGAGCAGTTCTTC
TRBJ1-6 13 - TRBV12-3/TRBV12-4 - CASSFTNNSPLHF TGTGCCAGCAGTTTCACAAATAATTCACCCCTCCACTTT
TRBJ2-1 15 TRBD2 TRBV10-2 - CASSEYLLAENEQFF TGCGCCAGCAGTGAGTATTTACTAGCGGAGAATGAGCAGTTCTTC
TRBJ2-7 16 - TRBV6-5 - CASSYHEADGPYEQYF TGTGCCAGCAGTTACCACGAGGCCGACGGCCCCTACGAGCAGTACTTC
TRBJ2-5 12 - TRBV19 - CASSAGPGTQYF TGTGCCAGTAGTGCCGGACCGGGGACCCAGTACTTC
TRBJ2-1 14 - TRBV28 - CASSPIGPRSEQFF TGTGCCAGCAGTCCCATCGGCCCGCGAAGTGAGCAGTTCTTC
TRBJ1-1 13 - TRBV19 - CASSMAQRSEAFF TGTGCCAGTAGTATGGCTCAAAGGTCTGAAGCTTTCTTT
TRBJ1-3 16 - TRBV6-1 - CASSEQGLISGNTIYF TGTGCCAGCAGTGAACAGGGGCTGATATCTGGAAACACCATATATTTT
TRBJ2-4 16 TRBD1 TRBV28 - CASSQPRQGLKNIQYF TGTGCCAGCAGCCAGCCGCGACAGGGGTTAAAAAACATTCAGTACTTC
TRBJ2-5 12 - TRBV28 once CASSLTWGTQYF TGTGCCAGCAGTTTAACCTGGGGGACCCAGTACTTC
TRBJ2-1 14 - TRBV3-1/TRBV3-2 - CASSQVGSHNEQFF TGTGCCAGCAGCCAAGTCGGTAGTCACAATGAGCAGTTCTTC
TRBJ1-1 17 - TRBV4-2 - CASSQPRQEVLTTEAFF TGTGCCAGCAGCCAACCTCGACAGGAGGTATTAACCACTGAAGCTTTCTTT
TRBJ2-2 15 - TRBV9 - CASSVGTTNTGELFF TGTGCCAGCAGCGTTGGGACAACGAACACCGGGGAGCTGTTTTTT
TRBJ1-2 13 - TRBV24-1 - CATSDFGGNGYTF TGTGCCACCAGTGATTTTGGGGGGAATGGCTACACCTTC
TRBJ2-6 16 - TRBV19 - CASTDGSGSGANVLTF TGTGCCAGTACCGATGGTTCCGGGAGCGGGGCCAACGTCCTGACTTTC
TRBJ2-1 14 - TRBV5-1 - CASSWTRSNNEQFF TGCGCCAGCAGCTGGACAAGAAGTAACAATGAGCAGTTCTTC
TRBJ1-2 15 - TRBV11-2 - CASSLARHNNYGYTF TGTGCCAGCAGCTTAGCCCGACATAATAACTATGGCTACACCTTC
TRBJ2-7 15 TRBD2 TRBV7-6 - CASSSLAGGAYEQYF TGTGCCAGCAGCTCCCTAGCGGGAGGGGCCTACGAGCAGTACTTC
TRBJ2-1 15 TRBD2 TRBV10-1 - CASSEKTSGSNEQFF TGCGCCAGCAGTGAAAAGACTAGCGGGAGCAATGAGCAGTTCTTC
TRBJ1-1 16 TRBD1 TRBV7-9 once CASSFWAGGAGTEAFF TGTGCCAGCAGCTTTTGGGCAGGGGGCGCGGGGACTGAAGCTTTCTTT
TRBJ1-5 15 - TRBV10-2 - CASSPWGGERQPQHF TGCGCCAGCAGTCCATGGGGGGGGGAGCGTCAGCCCCAGCATTTT
TRBJ1-6 14 - TRBV7-3 - CASSLGVGNSPLHF TGTGCCAGCAGCTTAGGGGTTGGTAATTCACCCCTCCACTTT
TRBJ2-7 13 TRBD1 TRBV2 - CASSWRQGDEQYF TGTGCCAGCTCCTGGCGACAGGGCGACGAGCAGTACTTC
TRBJ2-4 18 - TRBV19 - CASSTQRTASLAKNIQYF TGTGCCAGTAGTACCCAGCGGACGGCAAGTCTAGCCAAAAACATTCAGTACTTC
TRBJ2-2 15 TRBD1 TRBV4-2 many CASSQTGGITGELFF TGTGCCAGCAGCCAAACAGGGGGCATCACCGGGGAGCTGTTTTTT
TRBJ1-5 14 - TRBV6-2/TRBV6-3 once CASSYRQVDQPQHF TGTGCCAGCAGTTACAGGCAGGTAGATCAGCCCCAGCATTTT
TRBJ1-1 15 TRBD1 TRBV6-5 few CASTGQGDSNTEAFF TGTGCCAGCACCGGACAGGGAGACTCGAACACTGAAGCTTTCTTT
TRBJ2-1 15 TRBD2 TRBV30 - CAWSKLAGVVNEQFF TGTGCCTGGAGTAAACTAGCGGGAGTAGTTAATGAGCAGTTCTTC
TRBJ2-1 13 - TRBV19 - CASSIGGGNEQFF TGTGCCAGTAGTATAGGTGGAGGCAATGAGCAGTTCTTC
TRBJ1-3 15 - TRBV18 once CASSSDVVSGNTIYF TGTGCCAGCTCCAGCGACGTCGTCTCTGGAAACACCATATATTTT
TRBJ2-1 16 - TRBV2 once CASSSGRKGSLNEQFF TGTGCCAGCAGCTCGGGCAGGAAGGGATCTCTCAATGAGCAGTTCTTC